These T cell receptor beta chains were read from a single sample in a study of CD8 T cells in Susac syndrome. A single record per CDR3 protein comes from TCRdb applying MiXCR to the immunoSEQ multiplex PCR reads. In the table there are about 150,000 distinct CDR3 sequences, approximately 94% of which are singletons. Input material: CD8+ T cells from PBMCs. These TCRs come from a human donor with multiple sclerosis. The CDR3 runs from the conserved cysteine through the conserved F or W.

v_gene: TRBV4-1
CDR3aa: CASSSDTLNYGYTF

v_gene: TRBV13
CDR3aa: CASSSFFGKTEAFF

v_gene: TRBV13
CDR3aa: CASSLGRGFAEAFF

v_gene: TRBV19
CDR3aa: CASSHTDRVETQYF

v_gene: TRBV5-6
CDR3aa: CASSLVGAEQDYGYTF

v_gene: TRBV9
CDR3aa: CASSASGVTYNEQFF

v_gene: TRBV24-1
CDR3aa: CATGSFSTDTQYF

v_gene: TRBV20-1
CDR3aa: CSAGQGARTEAFF

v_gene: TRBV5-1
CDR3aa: CASSDQGQGIYEQYF

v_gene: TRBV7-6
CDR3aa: CASTELGGTDTQYF

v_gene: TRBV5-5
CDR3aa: CASSLERVAETQYF

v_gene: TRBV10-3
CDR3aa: CAISETGETKNIQYF

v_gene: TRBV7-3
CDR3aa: CASSLGADYEQYF

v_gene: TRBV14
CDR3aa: CASSQDTRNTGELFF

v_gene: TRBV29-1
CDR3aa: CSVVGDGYTF

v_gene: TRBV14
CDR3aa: CASSWGVNTGELFF

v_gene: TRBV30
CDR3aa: CAWAQGVHEQFF

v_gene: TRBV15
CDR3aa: CATSRVPSGQDYGYTF

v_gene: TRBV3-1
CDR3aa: CASSEQGAYNEQFF

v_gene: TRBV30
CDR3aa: CAWSAPSSRNTEAFF

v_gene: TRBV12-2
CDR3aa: CARAGPSTDTQYF

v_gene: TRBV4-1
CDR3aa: CASSPDPRGLYEQYF

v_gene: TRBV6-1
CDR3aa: CASSESEASGANVLTF

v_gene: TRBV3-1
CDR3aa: CASSPLARPTLF

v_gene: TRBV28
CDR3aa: CASRSPPGFSGELFF

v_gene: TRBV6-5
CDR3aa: CASSYRGREAYEQYF

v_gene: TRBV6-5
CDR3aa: CASSYATPRRANYGYTF

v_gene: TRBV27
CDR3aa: CASSSLRSPLHF

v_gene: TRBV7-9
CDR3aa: CASSSRPGDTSYNEQFF

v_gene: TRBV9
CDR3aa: CASSVEGGGLNEQYF

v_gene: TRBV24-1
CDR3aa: CATSATGDSNQPQHF

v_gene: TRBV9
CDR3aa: CASSVDQGGGYEQYF

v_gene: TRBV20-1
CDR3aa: CSAGRRDEKETQYF

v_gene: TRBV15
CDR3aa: CATSRLTVSQHEQYF

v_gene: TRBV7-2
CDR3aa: CASSPNTYEQYF

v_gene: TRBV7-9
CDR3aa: CASSPEGGSTDTQYF

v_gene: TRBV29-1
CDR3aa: CSVEGQHYEQYF

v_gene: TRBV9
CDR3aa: CASSVTVDSNQPQHF

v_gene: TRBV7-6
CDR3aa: CASSRTSGSYEQYF

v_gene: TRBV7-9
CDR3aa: CASSLGSPVETQYF

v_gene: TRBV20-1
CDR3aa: CSATRERDTEAFF

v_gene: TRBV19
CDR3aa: CASRDASSYEQYF

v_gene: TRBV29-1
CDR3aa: CSVERDSPYEQYF

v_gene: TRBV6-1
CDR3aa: CASRTGDTGELFF

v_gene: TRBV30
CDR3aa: CAWSGGQALEQYF

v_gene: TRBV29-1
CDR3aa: CSVSDRALNSGANVLTF

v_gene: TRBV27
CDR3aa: CASARIVEGGGYEQYF

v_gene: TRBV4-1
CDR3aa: CASSQGSVLNTEAFF

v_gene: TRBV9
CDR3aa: CASSPAGKEGNTIYF

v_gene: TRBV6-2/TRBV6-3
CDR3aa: CALRTGAGTEAFF

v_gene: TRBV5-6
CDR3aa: CASSLVPTDGYTF